This TCR beta chain was profiled in a study of graft-versus-host responses after intestinal transplantation. Overall study results and limits: In recipient marrow, GvH clones were found, and some appeared first in ileum or blood.

V dropped 3 bases and J dropped 1 base, with 10 bases sitting between them. This CDR3 spans 15 amino acids. The germline V gene has CDR1 SNHLY and CDR2 FYNNEI. Notes on this clone: Its antigen is as yet unknown.

Clones were read by immunoSEQ multiplex PCR, and TCRdb kept only the in-frame ones, dropping some. The sample records around 100,000 clones, under 95% being singletons. Material: unstimulated CD8+ T cells sorted from spleen or lymph node cells, obtained before intestinal transplant. The source of this sequence is a human donor who received an intestinal transplant. The V call is TRBV2, the J call TRBJ1-3; D unresolved. The CDR3 DNA follows: TGTGCCAGCAGTGACACACTCGCTTCTGGAAACACCATATATTTT. It codes for CASSDTLASGNTIYF.